This is a list of T cell receptor beta chains from one sample in a study of blood T cell repertoires in COVID-19. Sequencing used immunoSEQ multiplex PCR; TCRdb keeps in-frame clones, though not all of them. The repertoire holds roughly 70,000 clones, with more than 70% as singletons. Input material: peripheral blood. The receptors originated from an older man with active or convalescent COVID-19. Each CDR3 is given with its conserved first and last residue. The D gene is left open where the match is weak. Part of the rows lack a size; the others show once, few, many or a class for expanded clones.

v_gene,abundance,d_gene,j_gene,CDR3aa,CDR3nt
TRBV25-1,NA,TRBD2,TRBJ2-5,CASSDLLAGGGETQYF,TGTGCCAGCAGTGACCTTCTAGCGGGGGGTGGAGAGACCCAGTACTTC
TRBV7-9,NA,NA,TRBJ2-2,CASSQQDTNTGELFF,TGTGCCAGCAGTCAACAGGACACGAACACCGGGGAGCTGTTTTTT
TRBV18,NA,NA,TRBJ2-7,CASSPLLDSRYEQYF,TGTGCCAGCTCACCACTGCTTGACAGTAGGTACGAGCAGTACTTC
TRBV18,NA,TRBD2,TRBJ2-7,CASSPREGYEQYF,TGTGCCAGCTCACCCCGGGAGGGCTACGAGCAGTACTTC
TRBV11-2,NA,NA,TRBJ2-7,CASSFGRGAGANPYEQYF,TGTGCCAGCAGCTTTGGTCGGGGGGCCGGAGCGAATCCCTACGAGCAGTACTTC
TRBV7-9,once,NA,TRBJ2-2,CASSFLLSGHTGELFF,TGTGCCAGCAGCTTCCTTCTGTCAGGGCACACCGGGGAGCTGTTTTTT
TRBV28,NA,NA,TRBJ2-5,CASSLGEGDQETQYF,TGTGCCAGCAGTTTAGGGGAAGGGGACCAAGAGACCCAGTACTTC
TRBV18,NA,TRBD1,TRBJ2-2,CASSPTGTGDTGELFF,TGTGCCAGCTCACCGACGGGGACAGGGGACACCGGGGAGCTGTTTTTT
TRBV10-2,NA,TRBD1,TRBJ1-2,CASSGTGREDGYTF,TGCGCCAGCAGCGGGACAGGGAGGGAAGATGGCTACACCTTC
TRBV7-2,NA,TRBD2,TRBJ2-3,CASSRSGLAGVLSTDTQYF,TGTGCCAGCAGCCGCAGCGGACTAGCGGGGGTACTTAGCACAGATACGCAGTATTTT
TRBV10-3,NA,NA,TRBJ2-3,CAINPTGPTDTQYF,TGTGCCATCAACCCGACAGGACCCACAGATACGCAGTATTTT
TRBV10-3,NA,TRBD1,TRBJ1-5,CAISRQGGNQPQHF,TGTGCCATCAGCCGACAGGGGGGCAATCAGCCCCAGCATTTT
TRBV6-5,NA,NA,TRBJ2-1,CASSLYKYNEQFF,TGTGCCAGCAGTTTGTACAAGTACAATGAGCAGTTCTTC
TRBV5-1,NA,TRBD1,TRBJ1-2,CASSFMDRGYGYTF,TGCGCCAGCAGCTTTATGGACAGGGGGTATGGCTACACCTTC
TRBV5-4,NA,TRBD2,TRBJ2-5,CASSFGGGPETQYF,TGTGCCAGCAGCTTTGGGGGAGGGCCTGAGACCCAGTACTTC
TRBV2,NA,NA,TRBJ2-3,CASGVADTQYF,TGTGCCAGCGGAGTCGCAGATACGCAGTATTTT
TRBV2,NA,TRBD2,TRBJ2-1,CASSETGGRILGNEQFF,TGTGCCAGCAGTGAAACGGGGGGGCGAATACTGGGCAATGAGCAGTTCTTC
TRBV3-1/TRBV3-2,NA,TRBD2,TRBJ2-1,CASSLRTSGPTPFF,TGTGCCAGCAGCCTTAGGACTAGCGGCCCTACACCGTTCTTC
TRBV24-1,NA,TRBD1,TRBJ2-5,CATGPTGGETQYF,TGTGCCACCGGCCCGACAGGGGGAGAGACCCAGTACTTC
TRBV18,NA,TRBD1,TRBJ1-2,CASSTGTGVGYTF,TGTGCCAGCTCAACCGGGACAGGGGTAGGCTACACCTTC
TRBV5-1,NA,NA,TRBJ2-3,CASTLDSSTDTQYF,TGCGCCAGCACCCTGGACAGTAGCACAGATACGCAGTATTTT
TRBV15,NA,NA,TRBJ1-2,CATSRAGGGRYGYTF,TGTGCCACCAGCAGAGCGGGGGGCGGGCGCTATGGCTACACCTTC
TRBV29-1,NA,TRBD1,TRBJ2-7,CSVEGKGSTGQGYEQYF,TGCAGCGTTGAAGGGAAGGGAAGTACGGGACAGGGTTACGAGCAGTACTTC
TRBV12-5,NA,TRBD1,TRBJ1-2,CASGTGQGGVYGYTF,TGTGCTAGTGGAACAGGACAGGGGGGTGTCTATGGCTACACCTTC
TRBV7-9,NA,TRBD1,TRBJ1-1,CASSLGQGSEAFF,TGTGCCAGCAGCTTGGGACAGGGATCCGAAGCTTTCTTT
TRBV18,NA,TRBD1,TRBJ1-2,CASSRIADRGAVFYGYTF,TGTGCCAGCTCACGGATCGCGGACAGGGGGGCCGTCTTCTATGGCTACACCTTC
TRBV18,NA,TRBD1,TRBJ1-5,CASSPTGLNQPQHF,TGTGCCAGCTCACCGACAGGGCTCAATCAGCCCCAGCATTTT
TRBV28,NA,TRBD2,TRBJ2-5,CASSLQRSPTSGRETQYF,TGTGCCAGCAGTTTACAGCGGAGCCCGACTAGCGGGAGAGAGACCCAGTACTTC
TRBV4-1,NA,NA,TRBJ2-1,CASSQVGSGGYNEQFF,TGCGCCAGCAGCCAAGTAGGTAGCGGAGGATACAATGAGCAGTTCTTC
TRBV30,NA,NA,TRBJ1-2,CASQVGGYGYTF,TGTGCCTCCCAGGTGGGGGGCTATGGCTACACCTTC
TRBV2,NA,NA,TRBJ1-6,CASSANGGLSSYNSPLHF,TGTGCCAGCAGTGCCAACGGAGGGTTGAGCTCCTATAATTCACCCCTCCACTTT
TRBV7-2,NA,TRBD2,TRBJ2-1,CASSPAGALYNEQFF,TGTGCCAGCAGCCCAGCGGGGGCCCTCTACAATGAGCAGTTCTTC
TRBV28,NA,TRBD1,TRBJ1-1,CASSLDRRRTEAFF,TGTGCCAGCAGCCTGGACAGGCGGCGCACTGAAGCTTTCTTT
TRBV3-1/TRBV3-2,NA,NA,TRBJ1-5,CASSRGGQPQHF,TGTGCCAGCAGCCGGGGGGGTCAGCCCCAGCATTTT
TRBV2,once,NA,TRBJ1-5,CASSAGYYSNQPQHF,TGTGCCAGCAGTGCCGGATACTATAGCAATCAGCCCCAGCATTTT
TRBV29-1,NA,NA,TRBJ1-2,CSVAASTAPNYGYTF,TGCAGCGTTGCCGCCTCGACAGCTCCTAACTATGGCTACACCTTC
TRBV24-1,NA,NA,TRBJ1-5,CATSGSTGSNQPQHF,TGTGCCACCAGTGGTTCCACAGGGAGCAATCAGCCCCAGCATTTT
TRBV21-1,NA,NA,TRBJ2-1,CASSGGLAGCEQFF,TGTGCCAGCAGCGGGGGACTAGCGGGCTGTGAGCAGTTCTTC
TRBV29-1,NA,TRBD1,TRBJ2-1,CSGNRGPKFYEQFF,TGCAGCGGGAACAGGGGACCCAAGTTCTATGAGCAGTTCTTC
TRBV7-6,NA,NA,TRBJ2-5,CASSLVPRRYSGLQETQYF,TGTGCCAGCAGCTTAGTGCCTAGGAGATATAGCGGACTACAAGAGACCCAGTACTTC
TRBV7-3,NA,NA,TRBJ2-3,CASSLNQLPQYF,TGTGCCAGCAGCTTAAATCAACTACCACAGTATTTT
TRBV7-2,NA,NA,TRBJ1-2,CASSRYRDSNGYTF,TGTGCCAGCAGCCGGTACAGGGATTCTAATGGCTACACCTTC
TRBV11-2,NA,TRBD2,TRBJ2-7,CASSLAPPSLAGAYEQYF,TGTGCCAGCAGCTTAGCCCCTCCTAGTCTAGCGGGAGCCTACGAGCAGTACTTC
TRBV2,NA,NA,TRBJ1-2,CASRAGEVVDGYTF,TGTGCCAGCAGGGCAGGGGAAGTCGTCGATGGCTACACCTTC
TRBV19,NA,TRBD1,TRBJ1-4,CASSMAPGQTIF,TGTGCCAGTAGTATGGCACCGGGACAGACCATTTTT
TRBV20-1,NA,TRBD1,TRBJ1-1,CSANRGTEAFF,TGCAGTGCTAACAGGGGCACTGAAGCTTTCTTT
TRBV24-1,NA,TRBD2,TRBJ2-3,CATSGGGGGSDTQYF,TGTGCCACCAGTGGCGGCGGGGGGGGGTCAGATACGCAGTATTTT
TRBV7-9,NA,TRBD2,TRBJ2-1,CAGGTSGGRTYNEQFF,TGTGCCGGGGGGACTAGCGGGGGCAGGACCTACAATGAGCAGTTCTTC
TRBV4-1,NA,TRBD1,TRBJ1-6,CASSQVGGLHNSPLHF,TGCGCCAGCAGCCAAGTAGGGGGCCTCCATAATTCACCCCTCCACTTT
TRBV9,NA,NA,TRBJ1-5,CRQNDGNQPQHF,TGTAGACAGAACGATGGCAATCAGCCCCAGCATTTT
TRBV12-3/TRBV12-4,NA,NA,TRBJ2-7,CASSIRDEQYF,TGTGCCAGCAGTATACGGGACGAGCAGTACTTC
TRBV28,NA,TRBD1,TRBJ2-7,CASSLQGAKSYEQYF,TGTGCCAGCAGTCTCCAGGGGGCGAAGTCCTACGAGCAGTACTTC
TRBV3-1/TRBV3-2,NA,TRBD2,TRBJ2-3,CASSRMGLAGATDTQYF,TGTGCCAGCAGCCGAATGGGACTAGCGGGGGCCACAGATACGCAGTATTTT
TRBV15,NA,TRBD1,TRBJ2-5,CATGTGLQETQYF,TGTGCCACCGGGACAGGGCTACAAGAGACCCAGTACTTC